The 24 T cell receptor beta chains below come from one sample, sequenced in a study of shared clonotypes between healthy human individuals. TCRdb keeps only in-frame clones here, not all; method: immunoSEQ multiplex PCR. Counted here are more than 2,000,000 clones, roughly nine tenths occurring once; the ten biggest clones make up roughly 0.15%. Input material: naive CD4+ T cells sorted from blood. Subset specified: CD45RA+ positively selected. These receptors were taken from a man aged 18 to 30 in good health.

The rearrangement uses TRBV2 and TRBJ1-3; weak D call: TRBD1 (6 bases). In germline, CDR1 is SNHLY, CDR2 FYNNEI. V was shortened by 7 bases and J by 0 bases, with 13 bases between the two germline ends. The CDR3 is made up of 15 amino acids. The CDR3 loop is CASKSQTGSGNTIYF. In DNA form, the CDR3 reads TGTGCCAGCAAATCGCAGACAGGCTCTGGAAACACCATATATTTT.

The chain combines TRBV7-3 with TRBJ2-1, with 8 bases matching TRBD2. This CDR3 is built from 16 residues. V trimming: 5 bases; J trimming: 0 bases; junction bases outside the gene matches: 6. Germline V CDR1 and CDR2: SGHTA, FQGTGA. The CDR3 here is CASSLLGGASYNEQFF. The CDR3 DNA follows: TGTGCCAGCAGCCTTCTCGGGGGGGCCTCCTACAATGAGCAGTTCTTC. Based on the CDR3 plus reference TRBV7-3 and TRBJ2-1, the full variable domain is GAGVSQTPSNKVTEKGKYVELRCDPISGHTALYWYRQSLGQGPEFLIYFQGTGAADDSGLPNDRFFAVRPEGSVSTLKIQRTERGDSAVYLCASSLLGGASYNEQFFGPGTRLTVL.

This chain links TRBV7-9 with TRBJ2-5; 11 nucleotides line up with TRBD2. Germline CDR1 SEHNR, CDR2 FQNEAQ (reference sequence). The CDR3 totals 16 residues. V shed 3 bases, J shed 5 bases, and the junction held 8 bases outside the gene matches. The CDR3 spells CASSLSLAGGRETQYF. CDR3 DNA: TGTGCCAGCAGCTTGAGTCTAGCGGGAGGTCGGGAGACCCAGTACTTC.

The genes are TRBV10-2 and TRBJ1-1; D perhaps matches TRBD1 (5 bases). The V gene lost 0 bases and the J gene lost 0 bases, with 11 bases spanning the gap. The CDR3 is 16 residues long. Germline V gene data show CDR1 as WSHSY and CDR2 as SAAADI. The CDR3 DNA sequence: TGCGCCAGCAGTGAGTCTGGTGCCAGGGTGAACACTGAAGCTTTCTTT. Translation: CASSESGARVNTEAFF.

The CDR3 DNA reads TGTGCCAGCAGCTCAGGGGGACTAGCCGAGGGAGATACGCAGTATTTT. Translation: CASSSGGLAEGDTQYF. The rearrangement joins TRBV7-9 to TRBJ2-3, with 9 bases matching TRBD2. Germline assignment: CDR1 SEHNR and CDR2 FQNEAQ (reference sequence). J lost 5 bases, V lost 4 bases, and 10 bases had no gene match. The CDR3 runs to 16 residues.

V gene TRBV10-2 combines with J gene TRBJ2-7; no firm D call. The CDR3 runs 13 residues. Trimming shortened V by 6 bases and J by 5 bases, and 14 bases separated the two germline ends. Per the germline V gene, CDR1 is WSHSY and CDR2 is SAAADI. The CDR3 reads CASSDAGIHEQYF. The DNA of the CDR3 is TGCGCCAGCAGCGACGCTGGGATCCACGAGCAGTACTTC.

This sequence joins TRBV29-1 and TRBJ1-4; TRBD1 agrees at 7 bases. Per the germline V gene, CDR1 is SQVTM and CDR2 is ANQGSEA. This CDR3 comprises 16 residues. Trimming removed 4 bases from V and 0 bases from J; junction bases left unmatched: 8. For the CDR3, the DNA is TGCAGCGTTGGCGAGGCAGGGGGAGCAACTAATGAAAAACTGTTTTTT. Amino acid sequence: CSVGEAGGATNEKLFF.

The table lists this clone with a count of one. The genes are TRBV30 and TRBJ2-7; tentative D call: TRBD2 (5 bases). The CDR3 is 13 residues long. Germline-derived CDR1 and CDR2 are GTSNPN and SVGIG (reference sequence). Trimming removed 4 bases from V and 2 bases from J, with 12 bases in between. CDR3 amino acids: CAWTAGRTYEQYF. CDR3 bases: TGTGCCTGGACGGCGGGCCGGACCTACGAGCAGTACTTC.

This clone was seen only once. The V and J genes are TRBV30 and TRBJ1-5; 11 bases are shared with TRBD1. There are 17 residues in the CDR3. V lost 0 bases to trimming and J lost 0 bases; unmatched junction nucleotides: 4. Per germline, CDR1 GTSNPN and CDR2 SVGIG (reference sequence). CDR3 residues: CAWSVRDRGTSNQPQHF. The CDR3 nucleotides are TGTGCCTGGAGTGTACGGGACAGGGGGACTAGCAATCAGCCCCAGCATTTT.

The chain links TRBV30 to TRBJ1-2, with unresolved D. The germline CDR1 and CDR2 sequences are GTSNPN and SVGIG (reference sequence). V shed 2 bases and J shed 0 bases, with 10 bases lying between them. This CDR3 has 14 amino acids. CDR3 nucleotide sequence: TGTGCCTGGAGTCGCACAGATTCTAACTATGGCTACACCTTC. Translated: CAWSRTDSNYGYTF. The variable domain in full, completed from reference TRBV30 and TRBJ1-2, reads SQTIHQWPATLVQPVGSPLSLECTVEGTSNPNLYWYRQAAGRGLQLLFYSVGIGQISSEVPQNLSASRPQDRQFILSSKKLLLSDSGFYLCAWSRTDSNYGYTFGSGTRLTVV.

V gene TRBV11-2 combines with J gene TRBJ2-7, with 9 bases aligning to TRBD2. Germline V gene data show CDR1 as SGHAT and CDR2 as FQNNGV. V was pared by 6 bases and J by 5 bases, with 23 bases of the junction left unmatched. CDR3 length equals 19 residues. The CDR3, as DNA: TGTGCCAGCAGGCACCCCTCCGGGAGTAGCGGGAGTCGCCCCCACGAGCAGTACTTC. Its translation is CASRHPSGSSGSRPHEQYF.

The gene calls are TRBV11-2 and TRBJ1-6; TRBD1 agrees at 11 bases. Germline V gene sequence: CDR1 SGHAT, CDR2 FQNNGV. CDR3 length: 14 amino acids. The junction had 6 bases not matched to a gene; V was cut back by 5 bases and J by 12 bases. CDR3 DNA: TGTGCCAGCAGCGCCGGACAGGGGGCATTACCCCTCCACTTT. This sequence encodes CASSAGQGALPLHF.

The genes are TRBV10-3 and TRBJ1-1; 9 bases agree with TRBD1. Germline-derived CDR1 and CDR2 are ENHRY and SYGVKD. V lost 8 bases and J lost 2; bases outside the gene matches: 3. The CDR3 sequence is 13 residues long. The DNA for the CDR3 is TGTGCCATCGGGACAGGGCGAAACACTGAAGCTTTCTTT. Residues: CAIGTGRNTEAFF.

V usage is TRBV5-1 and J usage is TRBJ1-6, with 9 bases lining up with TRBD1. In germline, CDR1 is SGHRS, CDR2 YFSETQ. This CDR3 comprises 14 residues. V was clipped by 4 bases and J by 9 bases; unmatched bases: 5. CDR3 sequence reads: CASSLQGAGSPLHF. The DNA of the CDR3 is TGCGCCAGCAGCCTACAGGGGGCAGGTTCACCCCTCCACTTT.

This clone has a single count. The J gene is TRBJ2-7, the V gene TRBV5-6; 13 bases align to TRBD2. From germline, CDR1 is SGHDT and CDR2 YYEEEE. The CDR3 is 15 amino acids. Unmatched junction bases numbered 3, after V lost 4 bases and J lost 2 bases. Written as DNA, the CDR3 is TGTGCCAGCAGCCGCGGACTAGCGGGGGCCTACGAGCAGTACTTC. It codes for CASSRGLAGAYEQYF.

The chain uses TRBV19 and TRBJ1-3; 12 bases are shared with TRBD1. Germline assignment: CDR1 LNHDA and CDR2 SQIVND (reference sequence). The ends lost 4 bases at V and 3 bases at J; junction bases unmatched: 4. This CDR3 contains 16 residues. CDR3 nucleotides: TGTGCCAGTAGTAACCGGGACAGGGGGCTTGGAAACACCATATATTTT. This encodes CASSNRDRGLGNTIYF.

The CDR3 is CASSQGSLNQPQHF. As DNA, the CDR3 is TGTGCCAGCAGCCAAGGCAGCCTCAATCAGCCCCAGCATTTT. V gene TRBV16 combines with J gene TRBJ1-5; D is ambiguous. This CDR3 spans 14 amino acids. Germline CDR1 and CDR2: KGHSY and FQNENV. The ends were cut back, 2 bases at V and 3 bases at J, with 8 bases in the middle.

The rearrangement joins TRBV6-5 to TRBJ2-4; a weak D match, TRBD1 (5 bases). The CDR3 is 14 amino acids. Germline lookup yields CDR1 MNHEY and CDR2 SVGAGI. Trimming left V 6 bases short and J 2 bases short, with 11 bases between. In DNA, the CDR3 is TGTGCCAGCAGGGAAGGGGTTACCAAAAACATTCAGTACTTC. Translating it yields CASREGVTKNIQYF.

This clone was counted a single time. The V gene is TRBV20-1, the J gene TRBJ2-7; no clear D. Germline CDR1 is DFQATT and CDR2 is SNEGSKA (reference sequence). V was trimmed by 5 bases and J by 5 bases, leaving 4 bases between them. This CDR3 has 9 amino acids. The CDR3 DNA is TGCAGTGCTGGGGACGAGCAGTACTTC. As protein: CSAGDEQYF.

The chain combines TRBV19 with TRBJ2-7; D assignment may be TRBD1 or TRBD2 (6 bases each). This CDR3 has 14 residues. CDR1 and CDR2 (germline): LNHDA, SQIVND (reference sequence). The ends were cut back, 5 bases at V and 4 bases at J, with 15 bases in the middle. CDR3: CASSSSGALYEQYF. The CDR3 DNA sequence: TGTGCCAGTAGTTCATCGGGGGCCCTTTACGAGCAGTACTTC.

DNA for the CDR3: TGTGCCTCAAGCACCGCGGGGCCCGGGTATAATTCACCCCTCCACTTT. Encoded protein: CASSTAGPGYNSPLHF. The chain couples TRBV19 to TRBJ1-6; D is possibly TRBD1 (5 bases). The germline CDR1 and CDR2 sequences are LNHDA and SQIVND (reference sequence). V was trimmed by 11 bases and J by 4 bases, leaving 21 bases between them. There are 16 residues in the CDR3.

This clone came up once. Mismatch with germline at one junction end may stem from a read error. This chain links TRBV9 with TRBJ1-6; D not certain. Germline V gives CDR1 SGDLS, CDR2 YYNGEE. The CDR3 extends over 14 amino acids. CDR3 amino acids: CAGSALGSNSPLHF. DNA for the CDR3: TGTGCCGGCAGCGCCCTGGGTAGTAATTCACCCCTCCACTTT.

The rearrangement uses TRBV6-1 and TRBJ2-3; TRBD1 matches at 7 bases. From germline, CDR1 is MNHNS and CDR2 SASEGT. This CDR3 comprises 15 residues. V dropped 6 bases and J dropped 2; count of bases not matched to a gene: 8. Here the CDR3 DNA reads TGTGCCAGCAGCTCCTACAGGGGAAACACAGATACGCAGTATTTT. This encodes CASSSYRGNTDTQYF.

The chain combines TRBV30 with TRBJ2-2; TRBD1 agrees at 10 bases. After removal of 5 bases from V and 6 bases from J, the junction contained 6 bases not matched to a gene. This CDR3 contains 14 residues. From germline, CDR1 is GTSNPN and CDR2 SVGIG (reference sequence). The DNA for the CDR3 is TGTGCCTGGTGGGACAGGGGACTGTCCGGGGAGCTGTTTTTT. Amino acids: CAWWDRGLSGELFF.